This passage covers 15 T cell receptor beta chains from one sample sequenced in a study of cytomegalovirus exposure and HLA in healthy donors. Both 60 Vbeta primers and 13 Jbeta primers went into the PCR. The assay was immunoSEQ multiplex PCR, and TCRdb's table has in-frame clones only and misses some. The sample holds some 200,000 clones, 70% to 90% seen once. The source material was PBMCs. These receptors were taken from a young woman in good health and CMV-seronegative.

The chain combines TRBV28 with TRBJ1-1, with D perhaps matching TRBD1 (6 bases). The V end was cut by 2 bases, the J end by 4 bases, with 14 bases between. The CDR3 is 15 residues long. The germline CDR1 and CDR2 sequences are MDHEN and SYDVKM. The CDR3: CASSLPDRLGTEAFF. The CDR3 region has the DNA TGTGCCAGCAGTTTACCCGACAGGCTGGGCACTGAAGCTTTCTTT.

The rearrangement links TRBV29-1 to TRBJ1-4; D is perhaps TRBD1 (6 bases). In germline, CDR1 is SQVTM, CDR2 ANQGSEA. The ends were cut back, 6 bases at V and 3 bases at J, with 14 bases in the middle. The CDR3 sequence is 14 residues long. CDR3 bases: TGCAGCGTGGCCCCGGGACAAGCTAATGAAAAACTGTTTTTT. Translation gives CSVAPGQANEKLFF.

This clone was detected only a few times. V gene TRBV7-9 combines with J gene TRBJ2-7; possible D gene TRBD2, 6 bases. Per the germline V gene, CDR1 is SEHNR and CDR2 is FQNEAQ (reference sequence). V was clipped by 5 bases and J by 4 bases, with 18 bases between them. This CDR3 is 15 amino acids long. The CDR3 reads CASSPFGSYPYEQYF. The DNA for the CDR3 is TGTGCCAGCAGCCCTTTCGGGAGTTACCCTTACGAGCAGTACTTC.

The V gene is TRBV11-2, the J gene TRBJ2-1; D perhaps matches TRBD2 (7 bases). This CDR3 region has 16 residues. The germline V gene encodes CDR1 SGHAT and CDR2 FQNNGV. V gave up 1 base and J gave up 4 bases, with 14 bases separating them. CDR3 nucleotide sequence: TGTGCCAGCAGCTTAGGAGGGGGGGCAGGATACAATGAGCAGTTCTTC. Translating it yields CASSLGGGAGYNEQFF. Full variable domain (missing parts from reference TRBV11-2 and TRBJ2-1): EAGVAQSPRYKIIEKRQSVAFWCNPISGHATLYWYQQILGQGPKLLIQFQNNGVVDDSQLPKDRFSAERLKGVDSTLKIQPAKLEDSAVYLCASSLGGGAGYNEQFFGPGTRLTVL.

The chain couples TRBV4-2 to TRBJ2-1; tentatively, D is TRBD1 (5 bases). Trimming stripped 1 base from V and 5 bases from J, with 21 bases between. The CDR3 totals 18 residues. Looked up from germline, CDR1 is LGHNA and CDR2 is YNFKEQ. CDR3: CASSQVSGFPLKHNEQFF. CDR3 nucleotide sequence: TGTGCCAGCAGCCAAGTTTCAGGGTTCCCCCTTAAGCACAATGAGCAGTTCTTC.

V and J are TRBV10-2 and TRBJ2-5; 7 nucleotides match TRBD1. Per the germline V gene, CDR1 is WSHSY and CDR2 is SAAADI. CDR3 length: 13 amino acids. V lost 5 bases, J lost 5 bases, and 5 bases stayed unmatched. CDR3 coding DNA: TGCGCCAGCAGTATAGACAGGGTGGAGACCCAGTACTTC. It specifies CASSIDRVETQYF.

This clone was counted a single time. The J gene is TRBJ2-5, the V gene TRBV5-1; 14 bases map to TRBD2. The CDR3 is 17 amino acids. Per germline, CDR1 SGHRS and CDR2 YFSETQ. J gave up 5 bases and V 4 bases, and 10 bases lay outside the gene matches. The CDR3 coding sequence is TGCGCCAGCAGCCCGGCGACTAGCGGGAGGGGCGTGGAGACCCAGTACTTC. Protein: CASSPATSGRGVETQYF.

J is TRBJ2-7 and V is TRBV27, with a possible D match to TRBD1 (6 bases). The CDR3 consists of 13 residues. Trimming removed 5 bases at V and 2 bases at J, with 10 bases between. CDR1 MNHEY and CDR2 SMNVEV come from the germline V gene (reference sequence). This CDR3 reads CASSLPGAYEQYF. In nucleotides, the CDR3 is TGTGCCAGCAGTCTCCCAGGGGCCTACGAGCAGTACTTC.

The rearrangement links TRBV27 to TRBJ2-1; D possibly corresponds to TRBD2 (5 bases). The CDR3 is made up of 11 amino acids. The germline V gene has CDR1 MNHEY and CDR2 SMNVEV (reference sequence). The V end was cut by 7 bases, the J end by 10 bases, with 11 bases between. The CDR3 DNA reads as TGTGCCAGCACAGGTGAGGGCGAGCAGTTCTTC. Translated, it gives CASTGEGEQFF.

This clone was recorded a few times. The V call is TRBV6-1, the J call TRBJ2-3; the D is unclear. Deletions cut 6 bases from V and 3 bases from J, with 7 bases between. This CDR3 is 12 amino acids long. Per the germline V gene, CDR1 is MNHNS and CDR2 is SASEGT. The CDR3 spells CASRLLTDTQYF. CDR3 nucleotide sequence: TGTGCCAGCAGACTATTAACAGATACGCAGTATTTT.

V usage is TRBV7-9 and J usage is TRBJ1-1; 7 nucleotides line up with TRBD1. The trim removed 1 base at V and 1 base at J, leaving 6 bases unmatched. The CDR3 sequence is 16 residues long. Germline V gene lookup returns CDR1 SEHNR and CDR2 FQNEAQ (reference sequence). The chain's CDR3 is CASSLGRGPENTEAFF. The CDR3 DNA is TGTGCCAGCAGCTTAGGTAGGGGGCCTGAGAACACTGAAGCTTTCTTT.

V and J are TRBV10-3 and TRBJ2-3; D might be TRBD1 (6 bases). V lost 10 bases and J lost 5, with 19 bases in between. The CDR3 is 14 residues long. The germline V gene encodes CDR1 ENHRY and CDR2 SYGVKD. In DNA form, the CDR3 reads TGTGCCACCAGGGGTCAGGGAATAAAAGATACGCAGTATTTT. Translating gives CATRGQGIKDTQYF.

The V gene is TRBV30, the J gene TRBJ2-1; TRBD2 agrees at 8 bases. The V segment lost 0 bases and the J segment 0 bases; nucleotides outside the gene matches: 16. This CDR3 contains 20 residues. CDR1 and CDR2 (germline): GTSNPN, SVGIG (reference sequence). The CDR3 loop is CAWSVNGPWTSPSSYNEQFF. DNA for the CDR3: TGTGCCTGGAGTGTAAACGGACCGTGGACTAGCCCTAGCTCCTACAATGAGCAGTTCTTC.

This clone appeared a few times. The chain is built from TRBV10-3 and TRBJ2-7; no reliable D call. The CDR3 covers 14 residues. V lost 0 bases, J lost 2 bases, and 8 bases lay in between. Germline V gives CDR1 ENHRY, CDR2 SYGVKD. CDR3: CAISESRNTYEQYF. DNA of the CDR3: TGTGCCATCAGTGAGTCTAGAAATACCTACGAGCAGTACTTC.

The genes are TRBV6-5 and TRBJ1-4, with TRBD1 matching over 7 bases. Germline lookup yields CDR1 MNHEY and CDR2 SVGAGI. The length of the CDR3 is 16 residues. J lost 5 bases, V lost 4 bases, and 10 bases had no gene match. The CDR3 here is CASSSRPGQKNEKLFF. DNA of the CDR3: TGTGCCAGCAGTTCGAGGCCGGGACAGAAGAATGAAAAACTGTTTTTT.